The 23 T cell receptor beta chains in this list originate from one sample, sequenced in a study of T cell responses to AZD1222 COVID-19 vaccine. The protocol was immunoSEQ multiplex PCR, while the TCRdb copy is restricted to in-frame clones and leaves out a portion. The data contain about 170,000 clones, over 85% of them singletons. The sample was peripheral blood, taken on day 0 of AZD1222 vaccination. The receptors were sampled from an adult in good health.

The chain links TRBV18 to TRBJ1-4, with 7 bases fitting TRBD1. The CDR3 is made up of 15 amino acids. The V gene's germline CDR1 is KGHSH and CDR2 LQKENI. V gave up 0 bases and J gave up 7 bases; unmatched junction bases: 5. CDR3 sequence: CASSPPSRGGEKLFF. CDR3 sequence (DNA): TGTGCCAGCTCACCACCTTCCAGGGGGGGTGAAAAACTGTTTTTT.

V gene TRBV9 combines with J gene TRBJ2-6, with TRBD1 matching over 10 bases. This CDR3 spans 18 amino acids. The germline V gene encodes CDR1 SGDLS and CDR2 YYNGEE. Trimming cost V 4 bases and J 1 base; bases outside gene matches: 8. The CDR3 is CASSRAGTGESGANVLTF. CDR3 nucleotides: TGTGCCAGCAGCAGAGCCGGGACAGGGGAATCTGGGGCCAACGTCCTGACTTTC.

The V call is TRBV27, the J call TRBJ2-7; perhaps TRBD1 as D (6 bases). This CDR3 spans 12 amino acids. V was trimmed by 2 bases and J by 7 bases, leaving 9 bases between them. Germline CDR1 is MNHEY and CDR2 is SMNVEV (reference sequence). The CDR3 sequence is CASSLTGREQYF. The CDR3 DNA is TGTGCCAGCAGTTTAACAGGGCGGGAGCAGTACTTC.

This chain connects TRBV11-2 to TRBJ1-2; D remains unclear. Germline CDR1 SGHAT, CDR2 FQNNGV. This CDR3 contains 15 residues. Trimming pared 4 bases from V and 8 bases from J, leaving 20 bases between. CDR3 amino acids: CASSSEWAPGGGYTF. The CDR3 DNA sequence: TGTGCCAGCAGCTCCGAATGGGCTCCCGGAGGGGGCTACACCTTC.

The gene calls are TRBV2 and TRBJ1-6; 7 bases are a match to TRBD1. V shed 4 bases and J 14 bases; nucleotides not matched to a gene: 8. The CDR3 length is 13 residues. CDR1 is SNHLY and CDR2 is FYNNEI in the germline V gene. CDR3 in DNA: TGTGCCAGCAGTGTGTCCCAGGGGGGGGCCCTCCACTTT. Its translation is CASSVSQGGALHF.

The V gene is TRBV27, the J gene TRBJ1-4; D possibly corresponds to TRBD1 (6 bases). V lost 5 bases to trimming and J lost 8 bases, with 21 bases between them. Germline V gene sequence: CDR1 MNHEY, CDR2 SMNVEV (reference sequence). The CDR3 extends over 16 amino acids. CDR3 residues: CASSQQVPGVEEKLFF. CDR3 nucleotides: TGTGCCAGCAGTCAACAGGTTCCAGGGGTGGAGGAAAAACTGTTTTTT. Variable domain in full (rest from reference TRBV27 and TRBJ1-4): EAQVTQNPRYLITVTGKKLTVTCSQNMNHEYMSWYRQDPGLGLRQIYYSMNVEVTDKGDVPEGYKVSRKEKRNFPLILESPSPNQTSLYFCASSQQVPGVEEKLFFGSGTQLSVL.

The rearrangement links TRBV25-1 to TRBJ2-6, with TRBD1 matching over 8 bases. The V gene's germline CDR1 is MGHDK and CDR2 SYGVNS. V lost 3 bases to trimming and J lost 4 bases; unmatched junction nucleotides: 5. This CDR3 region has 16 residues. The CDR3 loop reads CASSEGTGYGANVLTF. The CDR3 DNA reads as TGTGCCAGCAGTGAGGGGACAGGTTACGGGGCCAACGTCCTGACTTTC.

The V and J genes are TRBV5-6 and TRBJ1-2; 9 bases are a match to TRBD1. The germline gives CDR1 SGHDT, CDR2 YYEEEE. Trimming removed 1 base from V and 3 bases from J; junction bases left unmatched: 10. The CDR3 contains 17 residues. This CDR3 reads CASSLQDRGAEDYGYTF. DNA for the CDR3: TGTGCCAGCAGCTTGCAGGACAGGGGTGCCGAAGACTATGGCTACACCTTC. Combining the CDR3 with reference TRBV5-6 and TRBJ1-2 gives the whole variable domain DAGVTQSPTHLIKTRGQQVTLRCSPKSGHDTVSWYQQALGQGPQFIFQYYEEEERQRGNFPDRFSGHQFPNYSSELNVNALLLGDSALYLCASSLQDRGAEDYGYTFGSGTRLTVV.

The J gene is TRBJ1-2, the V gene TRBV18; D is perhaps TRBD1 (5 bases). The CDR3 runs to 16 residues. V lost 0 bases to trimming and J lost 4 bases, with 15 bases between them. Germline CDR1 reads KGHSH; CDR2 reads LQKENI. The CDR3 bases are TGTGCCAGCTCACCACCGGCGCGGAGGGGTGCCTATGGCTACACCTTC. Translation: CASSPPARRGAYGYTF. The whole variable domain, remainder taken from reference TRBV18 and TRBJ1-2, is NAGVMQNPRHLVRRRGQEARLRCSPMKGHSHVYWYRQLPEEGLKFMVYLQKENIIDESGMPKERFSAEFPKEGPSILRIQQVVRGDSAAYFCASSPPARRGAYGYTFGSGTRLTVV.

The V gene is TRBV5-4, the J gene TRBJ1-1; no clear D gene. The germline V gene encodes CDR1 SGHNT and CDR2 YYREEE (reference sequence). V was pared by 7 bases and J by 0 bases, with 4 bases between. The CDR3 is 11 amino acids. The CDR3 is CASGLNTEAFF. The CDR3 bases are TGTGCCAGCGGACTGAACACTGAAGCTTTCTTT. Filled out from reference TRBV5-4 and TRBJ1-1, the complete variable domain reads ETGVTQSPTHLIKTRGQQVTLRCSSQSGHNTVSWYQQALGQGPQFIFQYYREEENGRGNFPPRFSGLQFPNYSSELNVNALELDDSALYLCASGLNTEAFFGQGTRLTVV.

The J gene is TRBJ2-5, the V gene TRBV5-6; D may be TRBD1 or TRBD2 (5 bases each). This CDR3 contains 14 residues. CDR1 and CDR2 (germline): SGHDT, YYEEEE. The germline V and J ends were trimmed by 0 bases and 1 base, with 7 bases remaining between them. CDR3 region: CASSLDGAQETQYF. The CDR3, as DNA: TGTGCCAGCAGCTTGGACGGGGCCCAAGAGACCCAGTACTTC.

This chain joins TRBV11-2 and TRBJ2-1, with 10 bases fitting TRBD2. Germline-derived CDR1 and CDR2 are SGHAT and FQNNGV. The length of the CDR3 is 15 residues. Trimming took 5 bases from V and 5 from J; bases not matched to a gene: 6. The CDR3 nucleotides are TGTGCCAGCAGCCTTAGCGGGAGGAGCGACAATGAGCAGTTCTTC. Translated, it gives CASSLSGRSDNEQFF.

This clone was recorded a few times. V and J are TRBV6-5 and TRBJ2-7; 7 nucleotides match TRBD1. From germline, CDR1 is MNHEY and CDR2 SVGAGI. The CDR3 runs to 15 residues. Trimming took 4 bases from V and 2 from J; bases not matched to a gene: 8. The CDR3 sequence: CASSFRVTGTYEQYF. The CDR3 nucleotides read TGTGCCAGCAGTTTCCGTGTGACAGGGACCTACGAGCAGTACTTC.

The chain recombines TRBV6-5 with TRBJ1-2, with a possible D match to TRBD1 (5 bases). Looked up from germline, CDR1 is MNHEY and CDR2 is SVGAGI. Trimming removed 0 bases from V and 3 bases from J, with 11 bases in between. This CDR3 spans 15 amino acids. CDR3 sequence: CASSYSIGEYYGYTF. The CDR3 DNA sequence: TGTGCCAGCAGTTACTCGATAGGGGAATACTATGGCTACACCTTC.

This clone was seen once. The chain employs TRBV12-3 or TRBV12-4 and TRBJ1-4; D remains ambiguous. This CDR3 is built from 13 residues. Trimming cost V 5 bases and J 8 bases, with 12 bases left between them. The DNA for the CDR3 is TGTGCCAGCAGTCTGGTCGCCCGCGAAAAACTGTTTTTT. This encodes CASSLVAREKLFF.

This chain links TRBV27 with TRBJ1-1; D is possibly TRBD1 (6 bases). The CDR3 totals 14 residues. Germline CDR1 MNHEY, CDR2 SMNVEV (reference sequence). V shed 2 bases and J shed 4 bases, with 11 bases lying between them. The CDR3 is CASSLKQGTTEAFF. The CDR3, as DNA: TGTGCCAGCAGTTTAAAGCAGGGGACCACTGAAGCTTTCTTT.

The chain combines TRBV19 with TRBJ1-5; TRBD1 might be the D (5 bases). Germline V gene lookup returns CDR1 LNHDA and CDR2 SQIVND (reference sequence). This CDR3 contains 15 residues. V lost 6 bases, J lost 1 base, and 13 bases lay in between. CDR3 sequence (DNA): TGTGCCAGTAGATGGGAAAGGGGAAGCAATCAGCCCCAGCATTTT. Amino acid sequence: CASRWERGSNQPQHF.

The chain combines TRBV19 with TRBJ1-3; D unclear. Trimming took off 2 bases at V and 0 bases at J, with 5 bases between the two ends. Germline V gives CDR1 LNHDA, CDR2 SQIVND (reference sequence). The CDR3 is 14 residues long. The chain's CDR3 is CASSILDSGNTIYF. The CDR3 bases are TGTGCCAGTAGTATATTGGACTCTGGAAACACCATATATTTT.

The CDR3 region is CASSPDSSYNSPLHF. CDR3 nucleotide sequence: TGTGCCAGCAGCCCGGACAGCTCCTATAATTCACCCCTCCACTTT. V is TRBV6-5 and J is TRBJ1-6; D is possibly TRBD1 (6 bases). The germline V gene has CDR1 MNHEY and CDR2 SVGAGI. The CDR3 has 15 amino acids. V was trimmed by 6 bases and J by 0 bases, leaving 9 bases between them.

The chain uses TRBV18 and TRBJ1-2; no firm D call. The CDR3 length is 13 residues. Germline V gene data show CDR1 as KGHSH and CDR2 as LQKENI. Trimming stripped 2 bases from V and 3 bases from J, with 7 bases between. The CDR3 DNA follows: TGTGCCAGCTCACCAACCCAGGACTATGGCTACACCTTC. Protein sequence: CASSPTQDYGYTF.

The rearrangement links TRBV6-1 to TRBJ1-1, with D unresolved. The germline V gene has CDR1 MNHNS and CDR2 SASEGT. CDR3 size: 16 residues. V was shortened by 4 bases and J by 12 bases, with 27 bases between the two germline ends. The CDR3 bases are TGTGCCAGCAGTGTCCCCTACCCAGCAGGATTGCCGGTGACTTTCTTT. It translates to CASSVPYPAGLPVTFF.

A single count supports this clone. The chain is built from TRBV6-5 and TRBJ2-5; TRBD2 might be the D (5 bases). Germline V CDR1 and CDR2: MNHEY, SVGAGI. This CDR3 is 13 amino acids long. With 5 bases removed from V and 2 bases from J, the gap between germline ends came to 9 bases. The CDR3 nucleotides read TGTGCCAGCAGTCGGACTGTTCAAGAGACCCAGTACTTC. Protein sequence: CASSRTVQETQYF.

The genes are TRBV10-2 and TRBJ2-3; TRBD2 might be the D (5 bases). Germline-derived CDR1 and CDR2 are WSHSY and SAAADI. V gave up 8 bases and J gave up 6 bases, with 12 bases separating them. The CDR3 runs to 12 residues. CDR3 DNA sequence: TGCGCCAGCCAAGGGAGACCCGATACGCAGTATTTT. It is translated as CASQGRPDTQYF.